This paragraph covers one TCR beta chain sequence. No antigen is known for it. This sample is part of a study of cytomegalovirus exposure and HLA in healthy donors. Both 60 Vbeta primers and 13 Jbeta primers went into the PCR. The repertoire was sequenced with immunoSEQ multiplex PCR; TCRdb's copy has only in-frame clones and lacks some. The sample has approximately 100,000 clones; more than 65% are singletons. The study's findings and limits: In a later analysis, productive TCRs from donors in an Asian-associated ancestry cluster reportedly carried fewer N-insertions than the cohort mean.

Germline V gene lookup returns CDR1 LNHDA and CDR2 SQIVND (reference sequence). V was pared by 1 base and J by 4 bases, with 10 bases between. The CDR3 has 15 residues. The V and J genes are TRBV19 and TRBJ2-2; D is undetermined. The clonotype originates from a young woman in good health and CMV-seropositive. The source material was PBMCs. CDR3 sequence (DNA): TGTGCCAGTAGTATAGTGGCGGTGGGCACCGGGGAGCTGTTTTTT. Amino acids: CASSIVAVGTGELFF.